The present T cell receptor beta chain was sequenced within a study of blood T cell repertoires in COVID-19. Study context: From T cells, B-cell-depleted T cells, or PBMCs came the material, which was cDNA or gDNA.

In the original analysis: Scientists estimated how many nucleated cells there were by amplifying reference gene primers. Assay used: immunoSEQ multiplex PCR; TCRdb lists only in-frame clones, some missing. That table supplies the V and J calls and clone size; D and trimming were determined from the DNA. This table holds fewer than 65,000 clones, roughly 85% found once. Sequencing was done on a sample of peripheral blood. This sequence was found in a human donor in a cohort sampled during active COVID-19.

Here the CDR3 reads CASSVETGAMDEQFF. The CDR3 coding sequence is TGTGCCAGCAGCGTAGAGACAGGGGCCATGGATGAGCAGTTCTTC. The rearrangement joins TRBV9 to TRBJ2-1; 8 nucleotides align to TRBD1. This CDR3 is built from 15 residues. The germline gives CDR1 SGDLS, CDR2 YYNGEE. Germline trimming cut 0 bases from V and 8 bases from J; bases unmatched to any gene: 7.